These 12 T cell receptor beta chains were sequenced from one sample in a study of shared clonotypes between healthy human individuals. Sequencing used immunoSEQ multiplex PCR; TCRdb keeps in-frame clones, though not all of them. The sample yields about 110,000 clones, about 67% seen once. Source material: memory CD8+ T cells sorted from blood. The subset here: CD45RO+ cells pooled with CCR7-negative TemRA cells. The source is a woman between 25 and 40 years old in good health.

The CDR3 region has the DNA TGTGCCAGCAGTTTAGGACAGGGGAGCCAACTTTTCTATGGCTACACCTTC. This translates into CASSLGQGSQLFYGYTF. The rearrangement uses TRBV28 and TRBJ1-2, with 9 bases lining up with TRBD1. Germline V gene sequence: CDR1 MDHEN, CDR2 SYDVKM. V shed 2 bases and J 4 bases; nucleotides not matched to a gene: 11. This CDR3 contains 17 residues.

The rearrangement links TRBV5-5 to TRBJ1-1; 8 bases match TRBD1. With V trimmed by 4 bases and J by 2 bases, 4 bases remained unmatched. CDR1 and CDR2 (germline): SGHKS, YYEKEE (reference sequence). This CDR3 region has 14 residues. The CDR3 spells CASSADRVNTEAFF. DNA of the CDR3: TGTGCCAGCAGCGCGGACAGGGTAAACACTGAAGCTTTCTTT. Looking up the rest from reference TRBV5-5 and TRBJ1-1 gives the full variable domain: DAGVTQSPTHLIKTRGQQVTLRCSPISGHKSVSWYQQVLGQGPQFIFQYYEKEERGRGNFPDRFSARQFPNYSSELNVNALLLGDSALYLCASSADRVNTEAFFGQGTRLTVV.

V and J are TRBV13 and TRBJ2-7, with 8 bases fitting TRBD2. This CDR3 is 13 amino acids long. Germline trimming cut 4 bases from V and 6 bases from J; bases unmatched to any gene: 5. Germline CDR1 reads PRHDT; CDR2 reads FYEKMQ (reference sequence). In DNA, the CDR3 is TGTGCCAGCAGCTCATTTGCGGGAGGCGAGCAGTACTTC. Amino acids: CASSSFAGGEQYF.

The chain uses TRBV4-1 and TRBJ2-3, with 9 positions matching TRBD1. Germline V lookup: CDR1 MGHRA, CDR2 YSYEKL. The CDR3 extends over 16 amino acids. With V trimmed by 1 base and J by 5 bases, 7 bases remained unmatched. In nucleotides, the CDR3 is TGCGCCAGCAGCCAAGTTACAGGGGGCGCGGAAGATACGCAGTATTTT. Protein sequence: CASSQVTGGAEDTQYF.

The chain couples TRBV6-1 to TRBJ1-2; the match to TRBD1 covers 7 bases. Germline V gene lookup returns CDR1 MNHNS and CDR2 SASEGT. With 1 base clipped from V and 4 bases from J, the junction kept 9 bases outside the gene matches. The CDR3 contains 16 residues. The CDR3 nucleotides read TGTGCCAGCAGTGAAGGACAGGGTAGGGTTCTCTATGGCTACACCTTC. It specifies CASSEGQGRVLYGYTF.

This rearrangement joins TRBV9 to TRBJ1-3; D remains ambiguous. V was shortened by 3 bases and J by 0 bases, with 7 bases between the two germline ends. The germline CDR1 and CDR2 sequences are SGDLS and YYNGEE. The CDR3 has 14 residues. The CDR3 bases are TGTGCCAGCAGCGCTCTGGGCTCTGGAAACACCATATATTTT. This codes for CASSALGSGNTIYF.

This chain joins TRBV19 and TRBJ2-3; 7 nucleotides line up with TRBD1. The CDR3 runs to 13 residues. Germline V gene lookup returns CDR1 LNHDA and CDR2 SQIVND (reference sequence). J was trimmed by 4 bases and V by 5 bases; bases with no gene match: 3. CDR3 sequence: CASSPQGADTQYF. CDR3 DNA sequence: TGTGCCAGTAGTCCTCAGGGGGCAGATACGCAGTATTTT.

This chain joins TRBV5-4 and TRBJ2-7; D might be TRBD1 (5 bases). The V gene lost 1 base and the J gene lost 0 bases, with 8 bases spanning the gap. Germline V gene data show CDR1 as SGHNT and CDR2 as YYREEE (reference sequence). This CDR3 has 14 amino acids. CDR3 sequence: CASSLQGPSYEQYF. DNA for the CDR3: TGTGCCAGCAGCTTGCAGGGCCCCTCCTACGAGCAGTACTTC.

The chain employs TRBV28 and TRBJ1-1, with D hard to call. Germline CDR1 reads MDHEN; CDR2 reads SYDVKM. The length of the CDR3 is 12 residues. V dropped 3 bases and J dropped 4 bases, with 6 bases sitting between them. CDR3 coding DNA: TGTGCCAGCAGTTTTGGAGTCACTGAAGCTTTCTTT. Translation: CASSFGVTEAFF.

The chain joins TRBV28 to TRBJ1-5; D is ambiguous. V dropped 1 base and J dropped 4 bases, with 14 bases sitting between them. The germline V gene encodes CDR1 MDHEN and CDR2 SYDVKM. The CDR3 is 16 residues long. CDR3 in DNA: TGTGCCAGCAGTTTATCCCTCGGTCGGGAAAATCAGCCCCAGCATTTT. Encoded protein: CASSLSLGRENQPQHF.

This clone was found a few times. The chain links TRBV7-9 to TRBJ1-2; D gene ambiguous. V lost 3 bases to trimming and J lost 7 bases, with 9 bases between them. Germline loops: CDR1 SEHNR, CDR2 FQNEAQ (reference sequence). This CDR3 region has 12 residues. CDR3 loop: CASSFGEGGYTF. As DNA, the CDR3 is TGTGCCAGCAGCTTCGGGGAGGGTGGCTACACCTTC. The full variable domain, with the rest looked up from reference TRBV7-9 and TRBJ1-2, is DTGVSQNPRHKITKRGQNVTFRCDPISEHNRLYWYRQTLGQGPEFLTYFQNEAQLEKSRLLSDRFSAERPKGSFSTLEIQRTEQGDSAMYLCASSFGEGGYTFGSGTRLTVV.

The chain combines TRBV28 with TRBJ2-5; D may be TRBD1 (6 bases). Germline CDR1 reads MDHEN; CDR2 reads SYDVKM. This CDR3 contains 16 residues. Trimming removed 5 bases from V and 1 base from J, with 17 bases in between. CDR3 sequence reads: CASSPRDTGLQETQYF. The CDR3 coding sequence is TGTGCCAGCAGTCCCCGGGACACCGGTCTCCAAGAGACCCAGTACTTC.